Following are 20 T cell receptor beta chains from one sample sequenced in a study of blood T cell repertoires in COVID-19. Using immunoSEQ multiplex PCR, the repertoire was profiled, and TCRdb retains in-frame clones only, with some absent. The sample yields roughly 500,000 clones, roughly 89% seen once. Source material: peripheral blood. The receptors stem from a young man with COVID-19, enrolled during active disease.

This clone was recorded once. The chain recombines TRBV5-1 with TRBJ2-7; 10 bases are a match to TRBD2. The CDR3 spans 14 residues. Germline-derived CDR1 and CDR2 are SGHRS and YFSETQ. Trimming cost V 4 bases and J 3 bases; bases outside gene matches: 4. CDR3 nucleotide sequence: TGCGCCAGCAGCGGTAGCGGGGGGAGCTACGAGCAGTACTTC. As protein: CASSGSGGSYEQYF. Full variable domain (remainder filled in from reference TRBV5-1 and TRBJ2-7): KAGVTQTPRYLIKTRGQQVTLSCSPISGHRSVSWYQQTPGQGLQFLFEYFSETQRNKGNFPGRFSGRQFSNSRSEMNVSTLELGDSALYLCASSGSGGSYEQYFGPGTRLTVT.

V usage is TRBV27 and J usage is TRBJ2-7, with D possibly TRBD1 on 6 matching bases. CDR3 length: 13 residues. CDR1 is MNHEY and CDR2 is SMNVEV in the germline V gene (reference sequence). The V and J ends lost 5 bases and 1 base respectively, with 9 bases between them. CDR3 bases: TGTGCCAGCAGTCAGACAGGTTCCTACGAGCAGTACTTC. This gives the protein CASSQTGSYEQYF.

J is TRBJ2-3 and V is TRBV5-1, with D possibly being TRBD1 (5 bases). The CDR3 has 13 amino acids. V gave up 5 bases and J gave up 5 bases, with 12 bases separating them. Looked up from germline, CDR1 is SGHRS and CDR2 is YFSETQ. CDR3 loop: CASRLQGLDTQYF. The CDR3 DNA sequence: TGCGCCAGCAGGCTGCAGGGTTTAGATACGCAGTATTTT.

This clone was seen only a few times. This rearrangement joins TRBV7-3 to TRBJ2-5; D is ambiguous. Germline V gene data show CDR1 as SGHTA and CDR2 as FQGTGA. The CDR3 has 13 amino acids. V lost 4 bases and J 4 bases, leaving 10 bases between the germline ends. The DNA of the CDR3 is TGTGCCAGCAGCTCCTCTAGGTCAGAGACCCAGTACTTC. This encodes CASSSSRSETQYF.

This chain connects TRBV5-4 to TRBJ2-1; TRBD2 is a possible D gene (5 bases). The CDR3 extends over 15 amino acids. Trimming pared 3 bases from V and 1 base from J, leaving 11 bases between. The germline gives CDR1 SGHNT, CDR2 YYREEE (reference sequence). CDR3 sequence reads: CASSSRAESYNEQFF. The CDR3 region has the DNA TGTGCCAGCAGCTCGAGGGCGGAATCCTACAATGAGCAGTTCTTC.

V usage is TRBV4-1 and J usage is TRBJ1-1; perhaps TRBD1 as D (5 bases). The length of the CDR3 is 14 residues. The V end lost 5 bases, the J end lost 1 base, and 11 bases lay between the germline ends. Germline CDR1 and CDR2: MGHRA and YSYEKL. CDR3 DNA sequence: TGCGCCAGCAGCTCCAGGGTTGGGAACACTGAAGCTTTCTTT. Residues: CASSSRVGNTEAFF.

The chain couples TRBV3-1 (or the pseudogene TRBV3-2) to TRBJ2-3; D unclear. Looked up from germline, CDR1 is LGHDT and CDR2 is YNNKEL (reference sequence). This CDR3 is 15 amino acids long. The germline V and J ends were trimmed by 0 bases and 0 bases, with 7 bases remaining between them. The CDR3 sequence is CASSQDTGSTDTQYF. Written as DNA, the CDR3 is TGTGCCAGCAGCCAAGATACGGGTAGCACAGATACGCAGTATTTT.

The chain recombines TRBV13 with TRBJ1-6, with no clear D. This CDR3 region has 14 residues. Germline CDR1 PRHDT, CDR2 FYEKMQ (reference sequence). Trimming stripped 4 bases from V and 8 bases from J, with 12 bases between. The CDR3 reads CASSYTRVDSPLHF. CDR3 bases: TGTGCCAGCAGCTACACGAGGGTGGATTCACCCCTCCACTTT.

The chain combines TRBV5-1 with TRBJ2-1; TRBD2 matches at 10 bases. Losses at the gene ends were 6 bases for V and 6 bases for J; bases not matched to a gene: 15. Germline loops: CDR1 SGHRS, CDR2 YFSETQ. CDR3 length equals 17 residues. The CDR3: CASNYLAGDVSGNEQFF. In nucleotides, the CDR3 is TGCGCCAGCAACTACCTAGCGGGAGATGTGTCAGGCAATGAGCAGTTCTTC.

The chain is built from TRBV4-1 and TRBJ2-1, with 11 bases matching TRBD2. CDR1 is MGHRA and CDR2 is YSYEKL in the germline V gene. The CDR3 runs 16 residues. The ends lost 2 bases at V and 8 bases at J; junction bases unmatched: 8. The DNA for the CDR3 is TGCGCCAGCAGCCAACATAGCGGGAGGGCCTTCGATGAGCAGTTCTTC. It codes for CASSQHSGRAFDEQFF.

The chain uses TRBV7-8 and TRBJ2-7; D may be TRBD1 (5 bases). V dropped 5 bases and J dropped 6 bases, with 14 bases sitting between them. The germline gives CDR1 SGHVS, CDR2 FQNEAQ. This CDR3 has 13 amino acids. Here the CDR3 reads CASSDSGSREQYF. In nucleotides, the CDR3 is TGTGCCAGCAGCGACAGTGGGTCTCGCGAGCAGTACTTC.

The genes are TRBV30 and TRBJ1-1; D gene ambiguous. This CDR3 is 13 amino acids long. V was clipped by 4 bases and J by 0 bases, with 9 bases between them. Germline lookup yields CDR1 GTSNPN and CDR2 SVGIG (reference sequence). The CDR3: CAWTEPVNTEAFF. DNA of the CDR3: TGTGCCTGGACCGAGCCCGTGAACACTGAAGCTTTCTTT.

The chain joins TRBV5-1 to TRBJ1-1, with TRBD1 as a possible D gene (5 bases). This CDR3 is built from 14 residues. Between the trimmed V and J ends, which lost 0 bases and 4 bases, there was a span of 10 bases. CDR1 is SGHRS and CDR2 is YFSETQ in the germline V gene. The CDR3 sequence: CASSLEGAPTEAFF. CDR3 in DNA: TGCGCCAGCAGCTTGGAAGGGGCGCCCACTGAAGCTTTCTTT.

The V call is TRBV27, the J call TRBJ2-2; no clear D gene. The CDR3 is 11 amino acids. Per germline, CDR1 MNHEY and CDR2 SMNVEV (reference sequence). Deletions cut 8 bases from V and 7 bases from J, with 8 bases between. As DNA, the CDR3 is TGTGCCAGCGCAGAGGACGGGGAGCTGTTTTTT. As protein: CASAEDGELFF.

The rearrangement uses TRBV12-3 or TRBV12-4 and TRBJ1-5; no definite D call. Trimming took off 3 bases at V and 5 bases at J, with 8 bases between the two ends. The CDR3 is 13 amino acids. CDR3 protein: CASSLNADQPQHF. In DNA form, the CDR3 reads TGTGCCAGCAGTTTGAACGCAGATCAGCCCCAGCATTTT.

V gene TRBV6-1 combines with J gene TRBJ2-5, with TRBD2 matching over 9 bases. V was pared by 2 bases and J by 1 base, with 2 bases of the junction left unmatched. Germline V gives CDR1 MNHNS, CDR2 SASEGT. The CDR3 length is 15 residues. The CDR3 here is CASSESSGAQETQYF. The CDR3 DNA sequence: TGTGCCAGCAGTGAATCTAGCGGGGCCCAAGAGACCCAGTACTTC.

CDR3 residues: CATSGQDSYEQYF. The CDR3, as DNA: TGTGCCACCAGCGGGCAGGACTCCTACGAGCAGTACTTC. V gene TRBV15 combines with J gene TRBJ2-7; D is uncertain. Trimming stripped 5 bases from V and 0 bases from J, with 8 bases between. The CDR3 is 13 residues long. Germline loops: CDR1 LNHNV, CDR2 YYDKDF (reference sequence).

This chain uses TRBV12-3 or TRBV12-4 with TRBJ1-3; no clear D gene. Trimming took off 5 bases at V and 4 bases at J, with 6 bases between the two ends. The CDR3 is 12 amino acids. CDR3 residues: CASSPQGNTIYF. The CDR3, as DNA: TGTGCCAGCAGTCCCCAGGGAAACACCATATATTTT.

The CDR3 sequence: CATSGQAPDEQYF. In nucleotides, the CDR3 is TGTGCCACCTCTGGACAGGCTCCGGACGAGCAGTACTTC. The gene calls are TRBV10-3 and TRBJ2-7; 7 bases are shared with TRBD1. Trimming at V came to 10 bases and at J to 5 bases, leaving 11 bases not matched to a gene. CDR1 and CDR2 from the germline V gene are ENHRY and SYGVKD. The CDR3 totals 13 residues.

This clone has a single count. The genes are TRBV5-1 and TRBJ2-2; 7 positions agree with TRBD2. The V gene's germline CDR1 is SGHRS and CDR2 YFSETQ. The CDR3 runs to 15 residues. The junction had 5 bases not matched to a gene; V was cut back by 3 bases and J by 3 bases. CDR3 sequence: CASSWGGTDTGELFF. The CDR3, as DNA: TGCGCCAGCAGCTGGGGGGGTACCGACACCGGGGAGCTGTTTTTT.